A selection of T cell receptor beta chains follows, all from one sample in a study of T cell changes during pregnancy in multiple sclerosis. Assay: immunoSEQ multiplex PCR; the TCRdb copy retains only in-frame clones and omits some. The table has around 40,000 clones, 91% seen once. Sequenced material: CD4+ T cells from peripheral blood mononuclear cells, taken in the third trimester of pregnancy. The source of these receptors is a female donor in good health, enrolled as a control in a pregnancy study. The CDR3 runs from the conserved cysteine through the conserved F or W.

TRBJ2-3 | TRBV18 | CASSLRTSGSTDTQYF
TRBJ1-2 | TRBV28 | CASGTGFTF
TRBJ2-3 | TRBV19 | CASTSRSTDTQYF
TRBJ2-1 | TRBV29-1 | CSVDQGSYNEQFF
TRBJ2-5 | TRBV7-9 | CASSAWETQYF
TRBJ2-5 | TRBV19 | CASSPVLWTSGGETQYF
TRBJ1-3 | TRBV18 | CASSQQVFNTIYF
TRBJ2-3 | TRBV10-3 | CAISDGSSSDTQYF
TRBJ2-1 | TRBV5-4 | CASSLGGSAGGTYNEQFF
TRBJ1-1 | TRBV14 | CASSHHRATEAFF
TRBJ1-1 | TRBV6-1 | CASSEVRRRNTEAFF
TRBJ2-7 | TRBV18 | CASSPQASGAYEQYF
TRBJ1-1 | TRBV6-5 | CASSYDTGRTEAFF
TRBJ1-2 | TRBV6-5 | CASRDQGKGYTF
TRBJ1-5 | TRBV6-6 | CASNLGASNQPQHF
TRBJ2-5 | TRBV27 | CASSLSINRGTQYF
TRBJ1-5 | TRBV6-1 | CASRETGENQPQHF
TRBJ1-1 | TRBV18 | CASSPTPDEAFF
TRBJ1-2 | TRBV7-8 | CASSLLSRGAYHDF
TRBJ2-3 | TRBV9 | CASSGTSVPTDTQYF
TRBJ2-2 | TRBV19 | CASKGPYTGELFF
TRBJ2-3 | TRBV4-1 | CASSQDRVGGGRGGTTDTQYF
TRBJ2-2 | TRBV7-2 | CASSPPGQGNTGELFF
TRBJ2-3 | TRBV5-1 | CASSLGRMSSTDTQYF
TRBJ2-3 | TRBV11-3 | CASSWNGGATDTQYF
TRBJ2-4 | TRBV11-2 | CASSFSKNIQYF
TRBJ2-7 | TRBV5-3 | CARSSLRREASYEQYF
TRBJ2-1 | TRBV5-1 | CASTHIAGGQGEQFF
TRBJ2-5 | TRBV29-1 | CSVSGPSQETQYF
TRBJ1-1 | TRBV6-1 | CASLIGEVWTEAFF
TRBJ1-1 | TRBV18 | CASSPLTANTEAFF
TRBJ2-7 | TRBV27 | CASHSSGSSYEQYF
TRBJ2-1 | TRBV7-2 | CATSLAGGPWEQFF
TRBJ1-6 | TRBV5-6 | CASSLGSSYNSPLHF
TRBJ2-3 | TRBV29-1 | CSVEDPTGGATDTQYF
TRBJ1-6 | TRBV14 | CASSQDPGGDSPLHF
TRBJ1-5 | TRBV5-6 | CASSTWGVYSNQPQHF
TRBJ1-5 | TRBV19 | CASNFFRSNQPQHF
TRBJ2-7 | TRBV28 | CASSLTVLGTGREQYF
TRBJ1-5 | TRBV18 | CASSPYGPGQGAGQPQHF
TRBJ1-1 | TRBV28 | CASSLGTGVEAFF
TRBJ2-7 | TRBV30 | CAWVRGGGYEQYF
TRBJ1-2 | TRBV19 | CATGGGGYGYTF
TRBJ2-7 | TRBV27 | CASSPFLPRGYEQYF